These 22 T cell receptor beta chains share one sample of origin, sequenced in a study of blood T cell repertoires in COVID-19. Libraries were prepared by immunoSEQ multiplex PCR; TCRdb keeps only in-frame clonotypes and omits some of them. This sample has about 80,000 clones, with about 80% found just once. Sequencing was done on a sample of peripheral blood. Receptor source: a human donor in a cohort sampled during active COVID-19.

On this clone itself: Other nucleotide sequences from this sample produce the same CDR3. V is TRBV7-2 and J is TRBJ1-5; tentative D call: TRBD1 (5 bases). Between the trimmed V and J ends, which lost 3 bases and 5 bases, there was a span of 11 bases. This CDR3 has 14 amino acids. Per the germline V gene, CDR1 is SGHTA and CDR2 is FQGNSA. CDR3: CASSLGGPDQPQHF. The CDR3, as DNA: TGTGCCAGCAGCTTGGGGGGTCCGGATCAGCCCCAGCATTTT.

The rearrangement links TRBV29-1 to TRBJ2-7; 10 positions match TRBD1. The junction had 6 bases not matched to a gene; V was cut back by 6 bases and J by 4 bases. Germline V lookup: CDR1 SQVTM, CDR2 ANQGSEA. This CDR3 comprises 13 residues. This CDR3 reads CSVLRTGGYEQYF. The CDR3 nucleotides read TGCAGCGTACTACGGACAGGGGGTTACGAGCAGTACTTC.

CDR3 sequence reads: CASNQVPDTQYF. In nucleotides, the CDR3 is TGTGCCAGCAACCAGGTTCCAGATACGCAGTATTTT. The genes are TRBV7-2 and TRBJ2-3, with D unresolved. V lost 7 bases, J lost 4 bases, and 9 bases lay in between. This CDR3 has 12 amino acids. In germline, CDR1 is SGHTA, CDR2 FQGNSA.

This clone was seen only a few times. This rearrangement joins TRBV10-1 to TRBJ2-3; 10 positions match TRBD1. The CDR3 is made up of 14 amino acids. Germline CDR1 reads WNHNN; CDR2 reads SYGVQD (reference sequence). The V segment lost 8 bases and the J segment 4 bases; nucleotides outside the gene matches: 6. CDR3: CASSGTGVPDTQYF. In DNA form, the CDR3 reads TGCGCCAGCTCCGGGACAGGGGTCCCAGATACGCAGTATTTT.

This sequence joins TRBV30 and TRBJ2-3; no firm D call. The CDR3 loop spans 12 amino acids. The germline CDR1 and CDR2 sequences are GTSNPN and SVGIG (reference sequence). Trimming left V 2 bases short and J 8 bases short, with 11 bases between. In DNA, the CDR3 is TGTGCCTGGAGTAGCCCCACTGGTACGCAGTATTTT. It is translated as CAWSSPTGTQYF.

The CDR3 region is CATSDIPGSLSYEQYF. The CDR3 DNA is TGTGCCACCAGTGACATCCCCGGGAGTTTGAGCTACGAGCAGTACTTC. V usage is TRBV24-1 and J usage is TRBJ2-7, with D perhaps matching TRBD2 (6 bases). This CDR3 has 16 amino acids. V lost 4 bases, J lost 3 bases, and 18 bases lay in between. Germline V gene lookup returns CDR1 KGHDR and CDR2 SFDVKD.

This clone was observed once. In DNA form, the CDR3 reads TGTGCCAGCAGCCAAGACGCGGGGCCTAATGAAAAACTGTTTTTT. Translated: CASSQDAGPNEKLFF. The chain joins TRBV4-2 to TRBJ1-4, with a possible D match to TRBD1 (5 bases). The germline V and J ends were trimmed by 0 bases and 3 bases, with 8 bases remaining between them. The CDR3 covers 15 residues. Germline CDR1 reads LGHNA; CDR2 reads YNFKEQ.

The sample holds a few counts of this clone. The rearrangement joins TRBV28 to TRBJ1-1, with a tentative D call TRBD1 (5 bases). Germline lookup yields CDR1 MDHEN and CDR2 SYDVKM. The CDR3 spans 15 residues. The V and J ends lost 5 bases and 1 base respectively, with 14 bases between them. The CDR3 nucleotides are TGTGCCAGCAGTCCCCCGGACATATCGAACACTGAAGCTTTCTTT. This translates into CASSPPDISNTEAFF.

This clone was seen more than once but under ten times. The chain couples TRBV9 to TRBJ1-5; 8 positions agree with TRBD1. Germline V gene sequence: CDR1 SGDLS, CDR2 YYNGEE. The trim removed 2 bases at V and 0 bases at J, leaving 7 bases unmatched. The CDR3 length is 17 residues. This chain's CDR3 is CASSVSTGAYSNQPQHF. CDR3 DNA: TGTGCCAGCAGCGTTTCGACAGGGGCTTATAGCAATCAGCCCCAGCATTTT. The variable domain in full, with the rest retrieved from reference TRBV9 and TRBJ1-5, is DSGVTQTPKHLITATGQRVTLRCSPRSGDLSVYWYQQSLDQGLQFLIQYYNGEERAKGNILERFSAQQFPDLHSELNLSSLELGDSALYFCASSVSTGAYSNQPQHFGDGTRLSIL.

There are a few counts of this clone. The V and J genes are TRBV2 and TRBJ1-2; D might be TRBD1 (5 bases). The CDR3 sequence is 14 residues long. Trimming left V 3 bases short and J 4 bases short, with 12 bases between. The germline gives CDR1 SNHLY, CDR2 FYNNEI. The CDR3 protein is CASSEMGPGYGYTF. In nucleotides, the CDR3 is TGTGCCAGCAGTGAGATGGGGCCTGGCTATGGCTACACCTTC.

The rearrangement links TRBV7-9 to TRBJ2-7; 12 positions match TRBD1. Trimming removed 0 bases from V and 5 bases from J; junction bases left unmatched: 8. Germline CDR1 SEHNR, CDR2 FQNEAQ (reference sequence). The CDR3 runs 17 residues. CDR3 nucleotides: TGTGCCAGCAGCTTAGCGTGGCTGGGACAGGGGGCAAACGAGCAGTACTTC. Encoded protein: CASSLAWLGQGANEQYF.

The gene calls are TRBV5-1 and TRBJ1-2, with TRBD1 as a possible D gene (5 bases). V lost 4 bases and J 8 bases, leaving 21 bases between the germline ends. The CDR3 is made up of 15 amino acids. CDR1 and CDR2 (germline): SGHRS, YFSETQ. CDR3 protein: CASSAPQGELGGYTF. The CDR3 coding sequence is TGCGCCAGCAGCGCCCCTCAAGGGGAACTGGGAGGCTACACCTTC.

The chain links TRBV19 to TRBJ1-1; TRBD1 matches at 11 bases. V lost 3 bases, J lost 8 bases, and 5 bases stayed unmatched. CDR1 is LNHDA and CDR2 is SQIVND in the germline V gene (reference sequence). CDR3 length equals 14 residues. CDR3: CASSIGTGGGEAFF. CDR3 DNA sequence: TGTGCCAGTAGTATTGGGACAGGGGGGGGCGAAGCTTTCTTT.

The V and J genes are TRBV18 and TRBJ1-3, with TRBD1 identical over 11 bases. After removal of 0 bases from V and 2 bases from J, the junction contained 21 bases not matched to a gene. Germline CDR1 reads KGHSH; CDR2 reads LQKENI. The CDR3 loop spans 23 amino acids. This CDR3 reads CASSPPGQDRDRGRLVAGNTIYF. DNA of the CDR3: TGTGCCAGCTCACCACCAGGACAGGACCGGGACAGGGGGAGGCTGGTCGCTGGAAACACCATATATTTT.

This clone was found once. A read error may account for a junction end that differs from germline. V is TRBV6-2 or TRBV6-3 and J is TRBJ1-4; D is unresolved. There are 12 residues in the CDR3. Germline V lookup: CDR1 MNHEY, CDR2 SVGEGT. The chain's CDR3 is CASSYDRSPGIF. CDR3 DNA sequence: TGTGCCAGCAGTTACGATCGCTCGCCCGGGATTTTT.

The chain couples TRBV11-3 to TRBJ2-5; 9 bases are a match to TRBD1. The CDR3 loop spans 16 amino acids. From germline, CDR1 is SGHNT and CDR2 YENEEA. The junction had 4 bases not matched to a gene; V was cut back by 1 base and J by 1 base. The CDR3 loop is CASSLGGQGTQETQYF. CDR3 bases: TGTGCCAGCAGCTTAGGGGGACAGGGCACCCAAGAGACCCAGTACTTC.

The CDR3 spells CASGGGEAGELFF. As DNA, the CDR3 is TGTGCCAGCGGCGGGGGTGAGGCCGGGGAGCTGTTTTTT. The V gene is TRBV12-3 or TRBV12-4, the J gene TRBJ2-2; 7 bases map to TRBD2. V gave up 8 bases and J gave up 6 bases; unmatched junction bases: 6. The CDR3 has 13 residues.

This rearrangement joins TRBV6-5 to TRBJ1-6; D is perhaps TRBD1 (5 bases). This CDR3 contains 16 residues. Germline CDR1 MNHEY, CDR2 SVGAGI. Trimming removed 0 bases from V and 6 bases from J, with 12 bases in between. CDR3 protein: CASSYSSGNGNSPLHF. DNA of the CDR3: TGTGCCAGCAGTTACTCTTCAGGGAACGGTAATTCACCCCTCCACTTT.

The rearrangement uses TRBV21-1 and TRBJ2-7; the D call TRBD1 from the table was never checked on the DNA. TRBV21-1 is a pseudogene segment. The CDR3 is 15 amino acids. CDR3 DNA sequence: TGTGCCAGCAGCACCCTGGCGGACAGGTTCTACGAGCAGTACTTC. Translating it yields CASSTLADRFYEQYF.

The table lists this clone with a count of one. The genes are TRBV6-6 and TRBJ2-5; 7 positions match TRBD1. V lost 6 bases, J lost 1 base, and 5 bases stayed unmatched. Germline V gene lookup returns CDR1 MNHNY and CDR2 SVGAGI (reference sequence). The CDR3 covers 14 residues. CDR3 residues: CASRIQGSQETQYF. The CDR3 DNA is TGTGCCAGCAGAATACAGGGGAGCCAAGAGACCCAGTACTTC.

The chain is built from TRBV7-9 and TRBJ1-1; 8 bases fit TRBD1. This CDR3 comprises 18 residues. Trimming removed 0 bases from V and 0 bases from J; junction bases left unmatched: 9. CDR1 and CDR2 (germline): SEHNR, FQNEAQ (reference sequence). The chain's CDR3 is CASSLARTGSRMNTEAFF. Written as DNA, the CDR3 is TGTGCCAGCAGCTTAGCCCGGACAGGGAGTCGCATGAACACTGAAGCTTTCTTT.

This clone was seen a single time. The chain couples TRBV7-2 to TRBJ2-2; 9 positions match TRBD1. Unmatched junction bases numbered 7, after V lost 7 bases and J lost 4 bases. CDR1 SGHTA and CDR2 FQGNSA come from the germline V gene. The CDR3 extends over 15 amino acids. The CDR3 loop reads CASTPPQGATGELFF. The CDR3 DNA reads as TGTGCCAGCACCCCCCCACAGGGGGCCACCGGGGAGCTGTTTTTT.